The rows below give T cell receptor beta chains drawn from one sample of a study of CD8 T cells in ankylosing spondylitis. TCRdb recomputed calls from the 5' RACE reads with MiXCR, one row per CDR3 protein. The sample carries 470,000 or so distinct CDR3 sequences, 25% to 30% recorded once. Sequencing was carried out using blood, either unsorted or a sorted T cell fraction (not recorded which). These receptors were taken from a male donor with ankylosing spondylitis. The CDR3 runs from the conserved cysteine through the conserved F or W. D genes are given only for firm matches. Size is stated for part of the rows, as once, few or many counts, or as a class when the clone is expanded.

D gene	V gene	clone size	J gene	CDR3 protein	CDR3 DNA
-	TRBV24-1	many	TRBJ2-5	CATSDPQGPQETQYF	TGTGCCACCAGTGATCCCCAGGGGCCCCAAGAGACCCAGTACTTC
TRBD2	TRBV11-2	-	TRBJ2-7	CASSPGLAEAYEQYF	TGTGCCAGCAGCCCCGGACTAGCGGAGGCCTACGAGCAGTACTTC
-	TRBV6-5	-	TRBJ2-6	CASSYESGANVLTF	TGTGCCAGCAGTTACGAGTCTGGGGCCAACGTCCTGACTTTC
-	TRBV12-3/TRBV12-4	-	TRBJ2-7	CASSGGVAYEQYF	TGTGCCAGCAGTGGAGGGGTGGCCTACGAGCAGTACTTC
TRBD1	TRBV15	-	TRBJ1-2	CATSSLQGVGYGYTF	TGTGCCACCAGCAGTTTACAGGGGGTAGGCTATGGCTACACCTTC
-	TRBV12-3/TRBV12-4	few	TRBJ1-4	CASSPLRGEKLFF	TGTGCCAGCAGCCCGTTACGGGGTGAAAAACTGTTTTTT
-	TRBV10-3	-	TRBJ2-1	CAISNIGEQFF	TGTGCCATCAGCAACATCGGGGAGCAGTTCTTC
TRBD1	TRBV5-5	few	TRBJ2-3	CASSVSPGQGTDTQYF	TGTGCCAGCAGCGTAAGTCCGGGACAGGGCACAGATACGCAGTATTTT
TRBD2	TRBV3-1	-	TRBJ2-1	CASSQMTSGSNEQFF	TGTGCCAGCAGCCAGATGACTAGCGGGAGCAATGAGCAGTTCTTC
-	TRBV2	-	TRBJ2-2	CASRRGENTGELFF	TGTGCCAGCCGCCGAGGGGAGAACACCGGGGAGCTGTTTTTT
-	TRBV10-3	-	TRBJ1-1	CAISDRDGKKTEAFF	TGTGCCATCAGTGACCGGGACGGGAAGAAAACTGAAGCTTTCTTT
TRBD1	TRBV7-9	few	TRBJ2-5	CASSLARGQGRETQYF	TGTGCCAGCAGCTTAGCGCGCGGACAGGGTCGCGAGACCCAGTACTTC
-	TRBV11-2	-	TRBJ2-7	CASSLEGGAREQYF	TGTGCCAGCAGCTTAGAAGGGGGAGCGCGGGAGCAGTACTTC
TRBD2	TRBV12-3/TRBV12-4	-	TRBJ2-7	CASSSGLAGPSYEQYF	TGTGCCAGCAGTTCGGGACTAGCGGGACCCTCCTACGAGCAGTACTTC
TRBD2	TRBV7-2	-	TRBJ2-3	CASSLVLAGTGGTQYF	TGTGCCAGCAGCTTAGTGCTAGCGGGGACCGGGGGTACGCAGTATTTT
-	TRBV7-2	-	TRBJ2-1	CASSGEVFNNEQFF	TGTGCCAGCAGCGGAGAAGTCTTCAACAATGAGCAGTTCTTC
TRBD1	TRBV2	-	TRBJ2-2	CASKGTAAGELFF	TGTGCCAGCAAGGGGACAGCAGCCGGGGAGCTGTTTTTT
-	TRBV20-1	few	TRBJ2-5	CSAPRQGGETQYF	TGCAGTGCTCCCCGGCAGGGTGGAGAGACCCAGTACTTC
-	TRBV10-3	few	TRBJ2-5	CAISERAQETQYF	TGTGCCATCAGTGAAAGGGCACAAGAGACCCAGTACTTC
-	TRBV12-3/TRBV12-4	-	TRBJ1-2	CASSDTRGRGYGYTF	TGTGCCAGCAGTGACACCAGGGGCCGGGGGTATGGCTACACCTTC
-	TRBV12-3/TRBV12-4	-	TRBJ2-7	CASRPTGTYEQYF	TGTGCCAGCAGACCGACAGGAACCTACGAGCAGTACTTC
TRBD2	TRBV7-2	-	TRBJ2-1	CASSLVFRREEGLFF	TGTGCCAGCAGCTTAGTTTTTAGGCGGGAGGAGGGTCTGTTCTTC
-	TRBV20-1	many	TRBJ2-2	CSARTDTGELFF	TGCAGTGCTAGGACAGACACCGGGGAGCTGTTTTTT
TRBD2	TRBV5-1	few	TRBJ2-4	CASGRGEAKNIQYF	TGCGCCAGCGGCCGGGGGGAGGCCAAAAACATTCAGTACTTC
TRBD2	TRBV5-6	-	TRBJ2-1	CASSTRLADSYNEQFF	TGTGCCAGCAGCACCCGACTAGCGGACTCCTACAATGAGCAGTTCTTC
-	TRBV7-9	-	TRBJ1-6	CASSLASVPPLHF	TGTGCCAGCAGCTTAGCGTCTGTCCCACCCCTCCACTTT